The 19 T cell receptor beta chains below were found in one sample sequenced in a study of cytomegalovirus exposure and HLA in healthy donors. PCR used 60 Vbeta primers and 13 Jbeta primers. Method: immunoSEQ multiplex PCR; TCRdb's copy keeps in-frame clones and lacks some. The data hold 150,000 or so clones, with around 80% observed a single time. Sequenced input: PBMCs. These receptors were collected from a man aged 18 to 29 in good health and CMV-seropositive.

The CDR3 protein is CASSEAGSDTQYF. The CDR3 bases are TGTGCCAGCAGTGAAGCAGGTTCAGATACGCAGTATTTT. The gene calls are TRBV25-1 and TRBJ2-3, with D hard to call. Germline V gene lookup returns CDR1 MGHDK and CDR2 SYGVNS. V lost 2 bases and J 4 bases, leaving 7 bases between the germline ends. This CDR3 contains 13 residues.

The chain couples TRBV6-1 to TRBJ1-2; no clear D gene. With 1 base removed from V and 14 bases from J, the gap between germline ends came to 26 bases. CDR3 length: 16 residues. Germline CDR1 and CDR2: MNHNS and SASEGT. CDR3: CASSEDEQARGLPSTF. Written as DNA, the CDR3 is TGTGCCAGCAGTGAAGATGAGCAGGCCCGAGGACTCCCCTCTACCTTC.

CDR3 bases: TGTGCCAGCAGTTACTCGGATCTAGCCTACGAGCAGTACTTC. It codes for CASSYSDLAYEQYF. J is TRBJ2-7 and V is TRBV6-5; D gene ambiguous. Germline CDR1 MNHEY, CDR2 SVGAGI. The CDR3 length is 14 residues. Trimming pared 0 bases from V and 2 bases from J, leaving 8 bases between.

The chain is built from TRBV5-6 and TRBJ2-7, with TRBD1 matching 7 bases. The CDR3 is 17 amino acids. The V gene end was trimmed by 2 bases and the J gene end by 2 bases; junction bases not matched to a gene: 13. In germline, CDR1 is SGHDT, CDR2 YYEEEE. CDR3 residues: CASSLGTELVPTYEQYF. DNA of the CDR3: TGTGCCAGCAGCTTAGGGACAGAGCTAGTACCCACCTACGAGCAGTACTTC. Combining the CDR3 with reference TRBV5-6 and TRBJ2-7 gives the whole variable domain DAGVTQSPTHLIKTRGQQVTLRCSPKSGHDTVSWYQQALGQGPQFIFQYYEEEERQRGNFPDRFSGHQFPNYSSELNVNALLLGDSALYLCASSLGTELVPTYEQYFGPGTRLTVT.

This clone appeared a single time. The genes are TRBV9 and TRBJ2-5, with D maybe TRBD1 (5 bases). Germline assignment: CDR1 SGDLS and CDR2 YYNGEE. CDR3 length: 14 residues. Trimming cost V 4 bases and J 1 base, with 11 bases left between them. This CDR3 reads CASSLGAGQETQYF. In DNA form, the CDR3 reads TGTGCCAGCAGCCTTGGGGCCGGCCAAGAGACCCAGTACTTC.

This chain uses TRBV6-1 with TRBJ2-3, with D tentatively TRBD1 (6 bases). In germline, CDR1 is MNHNS, CDR2 SASEGT. Trimming took 4 bases from V and 6 from J, leaving 17 bases between them. The CDR3 loop spans 15 amino acids. Here the CDR3 DNA reads TGTGCCAGCAGTGGACCGGGACACTCCACGGATACGCAGTATTTT. Translating gives CASSGPGHSTDTQYF.

This clone appeared a few times. This chain uses TRBV5-1 with TRBJ1-2; no clear D gene. In germline, CDR1 is SGHRS, CDR2 YFSETQ. The CDR3 is made up of 13 amino acids. Trimming took 2 bases from V and 2 from J, leaving 7 bases between them. Here the CDR3 DNA reads TGCGCCAGCAGCTTAAACCAGAACTATGGCTACACCTTC. Amino acid sequence: CASSLNQNYGYTF.

The chain has TRBV29-1 and TRBJ1-1; possibly TRBD1 for D (5 bases). The CDR3 has 13 amino acids. V was clipped by 5 bases and J by 1 base, with 11 bases between them. Germline V gene lookup returns CDR1 SQVTM and CDR2 ANQGSEA. Here the CDR3 reads CSVRKGENTEAFF. As DNA, the CDR3 is TGCAGCGTTCGAAAAGGGGAGAACACTGAAGCTTTCTTT.

The V and J genes are TRBV6-1 and TRBJ2-2; 9 bases align to TRBD1. The CDR3 is made up of 14 amino acids. The V segment lost 8 bases and the J segment 3 bases; nucleotides outside the gene matches: 4. Germline loops: CDR1 MNHNS, CDR2 SASEGT. The CDR3 DNA sequence: TGTGCCAGCGGGGGACAGGGCGACACCGGGGAGCTGTTTTTT. Protein: CASGGQGDTGELFF.

The chain uses TRBV19 and TRBJ1-1; TRBD1 is a possible D gene (5 bases). Deletions cut 5 bases from V and 4 bases from J, with 11 bases between. Germline V gene data show CDR1 as LNHDA and CDR2 as SQIVND (reference sequence). The CDR3 spans 13 residues. The CDR3 reads CASSAWRGTEAFF. The DNA of the CDR3 is TGTGCCAGTAGTGCCTGGAGGGGCACTGAAGCTTTCTTT.

The chain couples TRBV2 to TRBJ2-1; 7 bases map to TRBD1. V trimming: 0 bases; J trimming: 9 bases; junction bases outside the gene matches: 11. The CDR3 is made up of 16 amino acids. The germline V gene encodes CDR1 SNHLY and CDR2 FYNNEI. The CDR3 is CASSEAGYRGISEQFF. In nucleotides, the CDR3 is TGTGCCAGCAGTGAAGCCGGATACAGGGGAATTAGTGAGCAGTTCTTC.

This chain connects TRBV5-6 to TRBJ1-5; D is perhaps TRBD1 (5 bases). The CDR3 runs 14 residues. Trimming stripped 1 base from V and 3 bases from J, with 8 bases between. CDR1 and CDR2 (germline): SGHDT, YYEEEE. The chain's CDR3 is CASSLSGYNQPQHF. Written as DNA, the CDR3 is TGTGCCAGCAGCTTGTCAGGGTACAATCAGCCCCAGCATTTT.

This chain links TRBV29-1 with TRBJ2-1, with 7 bases lining up with TRBD2. The CDR3 covers 14 residues. Germline CDR1 and CDR2: SQVTM and ANQGSEA. The V and J ends lost 5 bases and 1 base, in that order; junction bases with no gene match: 5. Here the CDR3 reads CSVMGGESYNEQFF. CDR3 bases: TGCAGCGTTATGGGGGGGGAATCCTACAATGAGCAGTTCTTC.

The J gene is TRBJ1-1, the V gene TRBV6-6, with D tentatively TRBD1 (5 bases). V gave up 2 bases and J gave up 0 bases, with 7 bases separating them. The germline V gene has CDR1 MNHNY and CDR2 SVGAGI (reference sequence). This CDR3 is built from 14 residues. The CDR3 nucleotides read TGTGCCAGCAGTTACGGGGGGATGAACACTGAAGCTTTCTTT. Amino acids: CASSYGGMNTEAFF.

This chain uses TRBV11-3 with TRBJ1-1, with D perhaps matching TRBD1 (6 bases). The CDR3 is 15 residues long. The V gene's germline CDR1 is SGHNT and CDR2 YENEEA. The V gene lost 5 bases and the J gene lost 0 bases, with 13 bases spanning the gap. The CDR3 protein is CASSTRDTVNTEAFF. Written as DNA, the CDR3 is TGTGCCAGCAGCACCAGGGACACAGTGAACACTGAAGCTTTCTTT. Full variable domain (outside the CDR3, taken from reference TRBV11-3 and TRBJ1-1): EAGVVQSPRYKIIEKKQPVAFWCNPISGHNTLYWYLQNLGQGPELLIRYENEEAVDDSQLPKDRFSAERLKGVDSTLKIQPAELGDSAVYLCASSTRDTVNTEAFFGQGTRLTVV.

The rearrangement uses TRBV5-1 and TRBJ2-1, with D perhaps TRBD2 (5 bases). The germline V gene has CDR1 SGHRS and CDR2 YFSETQ. There are 16 residues in the CDR3. V was clipped by 4 bases and J by 1 base, with 15 bases between them. DNA of the CDR3: TGCGCCAGCAGCAGCTGGGTCGGGGTTTCCTACAATGAGCAGTTCTTC. It specifies CASSSWVGVSYNEQFF.

As DNA, the CDR3 is TGTGCCAGCAGTTTTATCCGGGACAGGGACTACGAGCAGTACTTC. As protein: CASSFIRDRDYEQYF. The rearrangement links TRBV7-8 to TRBJ2-5; 9 bases align to TRBD1. The DNA end favors TRBJ2-7, so the J call may be wrong. The CDR3 has 15 amino acids. Germline CDR1 reads SGHVS; CDR2 reads FQNEAQ.

This chain connects TRBV6-5 to TRBJ2-1; D may be TRBD2 (5 bases). V was clipped by 0 bases and J by 1 base, with 10 bases between them. The CDR3 totals 16 residues. Germline assignment: CDR1 MNHEY and CDR2 SVGAGI. The CDR3 protein is CASSYSRSGSYNEQFF. CDR3 DNA sequence: TGTGCCAGCAGTTACTCGAGAAGCGGTTCCTACAATGAGCAGTTCTTC.

The chain is built from TRBV13 and TRBJ2-3, with TRBD1 matching 7 bases. V lost 3 bases and J lost 10; bases outside the gene matches: 7. This CDR3 is 13 amino acids long. Germline V gene lookup returns CDR1 PRHDT and CDR2 FYEKMQ (reference sequence). The CDR3 spells CASSFATGSAQYF. The CDR3 DNA reads as TGTGCCAGCAGCTTCGCGACAGGGTCTGCGCAGTATTTT.